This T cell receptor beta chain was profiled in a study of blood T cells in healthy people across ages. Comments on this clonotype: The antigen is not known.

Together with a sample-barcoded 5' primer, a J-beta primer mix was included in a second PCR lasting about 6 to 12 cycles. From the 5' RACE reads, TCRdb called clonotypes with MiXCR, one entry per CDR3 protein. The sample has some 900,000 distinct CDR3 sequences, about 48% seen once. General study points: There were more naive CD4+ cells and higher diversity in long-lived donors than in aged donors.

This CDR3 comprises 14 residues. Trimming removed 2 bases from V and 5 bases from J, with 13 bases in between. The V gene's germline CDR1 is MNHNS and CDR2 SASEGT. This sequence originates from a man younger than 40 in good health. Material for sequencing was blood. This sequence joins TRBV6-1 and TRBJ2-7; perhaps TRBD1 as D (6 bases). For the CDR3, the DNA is TGTGCCAGCAGTGAAAGGACAGCGATGGACGAGCAGTACTTC. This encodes CASSERTAMDEQYF.